This entry lists 17 T cell receptor beta chains sequenced from one sample in a study of blood T cells in healthy people across ages. The use of a sample-barcoded 5' primer and a J-beta primer mix characterized a second PCR of about 6 to 11 cycles. TCRdb recomputed calls from the 5' RACE reads with MiXCR, one row per CDR3 protein. The sample includes hundreds of thousands of distinct CDR3 sequences, roughly two fifths of them seen just once. Material: blood. These receptors were obtained from a man aged 80 or over in good health.

V and J are TRBV29-1 and TRBJ1-3; D gene ambiguous. The CDR3 is made up of 11 amino acids. Germline V gene lookup returns CDR1 SQVTM and CDR2 ANQGSEA. The CDR3 sequence: CTGDDGNTIYF. The DNA for the CDR3 is TGCACCGGGGATGATGGAAACACCATATATTTT.

This chain joins TRBV7-9 and TRBJ2-5; 9 bases are a match to TRBD1. Trimming removed 5 bases from V and 4 bases from J; junction bases left unmatched: 8. The CDR3 length is 15 residues. Germline V gene data show CDR1 as SEHNR and CDR2 as FQNEAQ (reference sequence). CDR3: CASSPRDRAPETQYF. The CDR3 bases are TGTGCCAGCAGCCCCCGGGACAGGGCTCCAGAGACCCAGTACTTC.

A few counts support this clonotype. The chain has TRBV7-9 and TRBJ1-2; D may be TRBD1 (6 bases). The CDR3 consists of 13 residues. The ends were cut back, 5 bases at V and 0 bases at J, with 7 bases in the middle. CDR1 and CDR2 (germline): SEHNR, FQNEAQ (reference sequence). The CDR3, as DNA: TGTGCCAGCAGCCACAGGGCTAACTATGGCTACACCTTC. It translates to CASSHRANYGYTF.

The gene calls are TRBV6-1 and TRBJ2-7; D not resolved. The CDR3 is 13 residues long. Deletions cut 3 bases from V and 4 bases from J, with 10 bases between. Germline V lookup: CDR1 MNHNS, CDR2 SASEGT. The CDR3 DNA reads TGTGCCAGCAGTGAGTCTCTATTATACGAGCAGTACTTC. Translating gives CASSESLLYEQYF.

As concerns this clonotype: Being one base from a much bigger clone, this may be a read error. The genes are TRBV29-1 and TRBJ2-1; the match to TRBD2 covers 7 bases. The CDR3 sequence is 11 residues long. Looked up from germline, CDR1 is SQVTM and CDR2 is ANQGSEA. CDR3 in amino acids: CSGEEGGSGFF. Written as DNA, the CDR3 is TGCAGCGGTGAAGAGGGCGGGAGCGGGTTCTTC.

This clonotype was detected only a few times. This chain joins TRBV20-1 and TRBJ2-7; D tentatively reads TRBD1 or TRBD2 (5 bases each). Germline CDR1 DFQATT, CDR2 SNEGSKA (reference sequence). The V and J ends lost 5 bases and 2 bases respectively, with 13 bases between them. This CDR3 contains 13 residues. CDR3 loop: CSAPARGTYEQYF. In DNA form, the CDR3 reads TGCAGTGCTCCAGCCCGGGGCACCTACGAGCAGTACTTC.

CDR3 amino acids: CASSQGSGRLGYEQYF. CDR3 in DNA: TGTGCCAGCAGCCAAGGGAGCGGGAGGTTGGGCTACGAGCAGTACTTC. J is TRBJ2-7 and V is TRBV4-2; 9 positions match TRBD2. The CDR3 has 16 amino acids. Trimming took 1 base from V and 3 from J; bases not matched to a gene: 7. Germline values: CDR1 LGHNA, CDR2 YNFKEQ.

This clonotype was picked up a small number of times. The chain uses TRBV6-5 and TRBJ2-6, with D uncertain. Trimming removed 0 bases at V and 0 bases at J, with 12 bases between. The germline V gene has CDR1 MNHEY and CDR2 SVGAGI. The CDR3 spans 18 residues. The CDR3 protein is CASSYSRSASSGANVLTF. DNA of the CDR3: TGTGCCAGCAGTTACTCCAGGAGTGCTAGCTCTGGGGCCAACGTCCTGACTTTC.

V and J are TRBV7-2 and TRBJ1-2, with 9 bases aligning to TRBD1. The CDR3 is 14 residues long. Germline CDR1 is SGHTA and CDR2 is FQGNSA. V lost 3 bases and J lost 4; bases outside the gene matches: 3. CDR3 sequence: CASSFGTGPYGYTF. For the CDR3, the DNA is TGTGCCAGCAGCTTCGGGACAGGGCCCTATGGCTACACCTTC.

The chain recombines TRBV7-8 with TRBJ2-6, with a possible D match to TRBD1 (6 bases). The CDR3 spans 17 residues. Germline assignment: CDR1 SGHVS and CDR2 FQNEAQ. V was shortened by 1 base and J by 5 bases, with 15 bases between the two germline ends. The CDR3 protein is CASSLGQGSVRANVLTF. The CDR3 DNA reads as TGTGCCAGCAGCTTAGGGCAGGGGAGTGTTAGGGCCAACGTCCTGACTTTC.

This clonotype was counted between two and nine times. The chain employs TRBV20-1 and TRBJ1-5; the D is unclear. Trimming removed 3 bases from V and 2 bases from J, with 14 bases in between. Germline assignment: CDR1 DFQATT and CDR2 SNEGSKA (reference sequence). CDR3 length: 15 residues. CDR3 bases: TGCAGTGCTAGGTGGGTGGGGATGGGCAATCAGCCCCAGCATTTT. This encodes CSARWVGMGNQPQHF.

CDR3 coding DNA: TGTGCCAGCAGCGTAGGAGGGACAGGCGTCGATGAGCAGTTCTTC. Protein: CASSVGGTGVDEQFF. This chain uses TRBV9 with TRBJ2-1, with 8 bases lining up with TRBD1. The junction had 7 bases not matched to a gene; V was cut back by 0 bases and J by 8 bases. The CDR3 totals 15 residues. Germline CDR1 SGDLS, CDR2 YYNGEE.

The gene calls are TRBV4-3 and TRBJ1-2, with D unclear. V was shortened by 0 bases and J by 2 bases, with 10 bases between the two germline ends. Germline CDR1 and CDR2: LGHNA and YSLEER. The CDR3 length is 15 residues. As DNA, the CDR3 is TGCGCCAGCAGCCAAGATCAGGCCGCCAACTATGGCTACACCTTC. This translates into CASSQDQAANYGYTF.

The chain couples TRBV6-2 or TRBV6-3 to TRBJ2-1; 8 positions match TRBD1. Unmatched junction bases numbered 10, after V lost 6 bases and J lost 6 bases. Per germline, CDR1 MNHEY and CDR2 SVGEGT. This CDR3 spans 15 amino acids. This CDR3 is CASRGQAPMGNEQFF. The CDR3 bases are TGTGCCAGCAGGGGACAGGCTCCCATGGGCAATGAGCAGTTCTTC.

Note on this clonotype: A much larger clone differs by one base, so this may be a read error. CDR3 loop: CSACDRGSGANVLTF. CDR3 bases: TGCAGTGCTTGTGACAGGGGCTCTGGGGCCAACGTCCTGACTTTC. V is TRBV20-1 and J is TRBJ2-6; 8 bases are shared with TRBD1. Per germline, CDR1 DFQATT and CDR2 SNEGSKA (reference sequence). The J segment lost 0 bases and the V segment lost 5 bases, leaving 3 bases of the junction unmatched. The CDR3 is 15 residues long.

In this sample, this clonotype turned up a few times. The chain carries TRBV3-1 and TRBJ2-7; D might be TRBD1 or TRBD2, each matching 5 bases. Trimming pared 4 bases from V and 0 bases from J, leaving 13 bases between. CDR1 is LGHDT and CDR2 is YNNKEL in the germline V gene (reference sequence). This CDR3 spans 15 amino acids. CDR3 DNA: TGTGCCAGCAGCCTATTCCGGGACCTCTCCTACGAGCAGTACTTC. The encoded protein is CASSLFRDLSYEQYF.

V is TRBV20-1 and J is TRBJ2-1; maybe TRBD2 (5 bases). Trimming left V 5 bases short and J 2 bases short, with 16 bases between. This CDR3 has 15 residues. Germline V gene sequence: CDR1 DFQATT, CDR2 SNEGSKA (reference sequence). Here the CDR3 DNA reads TGCAGTGCTTTCCTACTAGGAGTCGCCTACAATGAGCAGTTCTTC. Translation gives CSAFLLGVAYNEQFF.